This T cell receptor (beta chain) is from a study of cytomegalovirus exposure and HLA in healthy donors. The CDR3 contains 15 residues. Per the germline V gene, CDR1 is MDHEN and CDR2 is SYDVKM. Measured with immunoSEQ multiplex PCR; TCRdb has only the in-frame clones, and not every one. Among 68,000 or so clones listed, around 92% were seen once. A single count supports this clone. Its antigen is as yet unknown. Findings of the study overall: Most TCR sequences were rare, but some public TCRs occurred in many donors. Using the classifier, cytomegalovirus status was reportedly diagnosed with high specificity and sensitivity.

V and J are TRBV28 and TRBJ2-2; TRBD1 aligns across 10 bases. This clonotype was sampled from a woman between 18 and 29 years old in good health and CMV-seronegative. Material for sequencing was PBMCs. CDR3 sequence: CVVWTGGTNTGELFF. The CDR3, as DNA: TGTGTCGTATGGACAGGGGGGACGAACACCGGGGAGCTGTTTTTT.